The count of the clone carrying this TCR beta chain is one. This CDR3 is missing its conserved last phenylalanine or tryptophan, likely due to a read error. These data belong to a study of tumor-infiltrating lymphocytes in primary liver carcinoma. Co-extracted RNA and DNA came from about 19-30 mg of unsorted bulk tissue. Those sampled were patients whose primary liver carcinoma was treated by surgical resection. CDR3 size: 16 residues. The germline V gene encodes CDR1 SQVTM and CDR2 ANQGSEA. Reverse transcription of about 500 ng total RNA with a constant-region primer produced TCR beta cDNA. The TCR beta library was amplified through three nested multiplex PCR rounds in a modified ARM-PCR procedure. The two initial PCR rounds, about 9 cycles each, used TRBV1-TRBV30 forward and C-beta reverse primers. MiXCR, applied by TCRdb to the multiplex PCR reads, yields one record per CDR3 protein. This table holds around 40,000 distinct CDR3 sequences, 65% to 85% found once.

The source of this sequence is a middle-aged man with primary liver carcinoma and hepatitis B virus infection. Sequencing input: liver tumor tissue from sampling region 2. Subset described: tumor region T2, inferior pole. The gene calls are TRBV29-1 and TRBJ2-3; D uncertain. The CDR3 is CSVAGVDGRSTDMQYL. In DNA, the CDR3 is TGCAGCGTCGCTGGAGTGGACGGACGTAGCACTGATATGCAGTATCTT.